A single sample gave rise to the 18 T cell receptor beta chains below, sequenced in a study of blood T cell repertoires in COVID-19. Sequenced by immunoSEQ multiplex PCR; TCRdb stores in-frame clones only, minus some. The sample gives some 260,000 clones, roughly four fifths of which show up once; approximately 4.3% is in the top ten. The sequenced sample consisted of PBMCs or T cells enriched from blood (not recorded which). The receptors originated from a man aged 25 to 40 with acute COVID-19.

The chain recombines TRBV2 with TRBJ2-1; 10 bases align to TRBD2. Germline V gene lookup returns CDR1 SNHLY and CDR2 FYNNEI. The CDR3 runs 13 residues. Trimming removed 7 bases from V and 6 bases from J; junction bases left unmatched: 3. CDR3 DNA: TGTGCCAGCAAGAGCGGGAGGGTCAATGAGCAGTTCTTC. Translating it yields CASKSGRVNEQFF.

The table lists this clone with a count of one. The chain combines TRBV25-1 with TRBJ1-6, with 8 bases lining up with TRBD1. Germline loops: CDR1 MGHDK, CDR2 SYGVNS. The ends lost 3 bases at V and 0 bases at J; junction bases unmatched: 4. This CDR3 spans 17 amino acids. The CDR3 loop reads CASSDRTGSSYNSPLHF. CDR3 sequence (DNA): TGTGCCAGCAGTGACCGGACAGGGAGCTCCTATAATTCACCCCTCCACTTT.

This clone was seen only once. The CDR3, as DNA: TGTGCCAGCAGCGCCCCGGGGACTAACTATGGCTACACCTTC. Encoded protein: CASSAPGTNYGYTF. The gene calls are TRBV7-2 and TRBJ1-2; D is unresolved. CDR3 length: 14 residues. The V end lost 5 bases, the J end lost 0 bases, and 10 bases lay between the germline ends. Germline lookup yields CDR1 SGHTA and CDR2 FQGNSA.

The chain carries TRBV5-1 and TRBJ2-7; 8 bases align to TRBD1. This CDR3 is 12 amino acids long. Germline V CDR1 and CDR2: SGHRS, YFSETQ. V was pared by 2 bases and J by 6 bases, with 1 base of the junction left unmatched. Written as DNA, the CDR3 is TGCGCCAGCAGCTTAGACAGGGGCGAGCAGTACGTC. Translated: CASSLDRGEQYV.

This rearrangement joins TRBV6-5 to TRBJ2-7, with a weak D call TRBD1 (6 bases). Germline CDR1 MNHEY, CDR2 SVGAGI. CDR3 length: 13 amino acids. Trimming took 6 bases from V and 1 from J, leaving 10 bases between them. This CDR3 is CASSQTGSYEQYV. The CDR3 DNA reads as TGTGCCAGCAGCCAAACAGGGTCCTACGAGCAGTACGTC.

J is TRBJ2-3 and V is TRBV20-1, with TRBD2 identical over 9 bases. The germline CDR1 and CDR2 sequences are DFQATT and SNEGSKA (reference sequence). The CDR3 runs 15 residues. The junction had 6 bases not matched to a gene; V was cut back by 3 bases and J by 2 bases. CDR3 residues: CSASGLAISTDTQYF. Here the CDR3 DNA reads TGCAGTGCTAGTGGACTAGCGATCTCCACAGATACGCAGTATTTT.

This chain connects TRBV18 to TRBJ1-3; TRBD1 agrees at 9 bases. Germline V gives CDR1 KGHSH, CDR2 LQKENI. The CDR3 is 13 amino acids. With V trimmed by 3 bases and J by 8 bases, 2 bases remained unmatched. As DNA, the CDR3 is TGTGCCAGCTCACCGGGACAGGGCTACACCATATATTTT. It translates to CASSPGQGYTIYF. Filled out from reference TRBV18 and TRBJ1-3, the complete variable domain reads NAGVMQNPRHLVRRRGQEARLRCSPMKGHSHVYWYRQLPEEGLKFMVYLQKENIIDESGMPKERFSAEFPKEGPSILRIQQVVRGDSAAYFCASSPGQGYTIYFGEGSWLTVV.

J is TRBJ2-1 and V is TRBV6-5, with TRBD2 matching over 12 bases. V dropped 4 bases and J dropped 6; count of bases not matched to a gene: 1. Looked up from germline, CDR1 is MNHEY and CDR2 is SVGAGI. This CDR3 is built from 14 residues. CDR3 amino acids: CASSSGLAGNEQFF. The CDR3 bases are TGTGCCAGCAGTTCGGGACTAGCGGGCAATGAGCAGTTCTTC.

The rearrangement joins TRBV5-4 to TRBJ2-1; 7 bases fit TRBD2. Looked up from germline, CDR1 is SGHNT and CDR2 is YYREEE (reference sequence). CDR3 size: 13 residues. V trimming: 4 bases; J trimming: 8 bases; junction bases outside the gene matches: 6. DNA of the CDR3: TGTGCCAGCAGCCGGGCCCGGGGGGATGAGCAGTTCTTC. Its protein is CASSRARGDEQFF.

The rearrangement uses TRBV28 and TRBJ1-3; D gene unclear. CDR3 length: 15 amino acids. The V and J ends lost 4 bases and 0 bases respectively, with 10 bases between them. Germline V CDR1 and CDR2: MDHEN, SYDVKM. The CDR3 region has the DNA TGTGCCAGCAGTTCGGGGAGCGACTCTGGAAACACCATATATTTT. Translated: CASSSGSDSGNTIYF.

Here the CDR3 reads CASSDPGLTLNIQYF. Here the CDR3 DNA reads TGTGCCAGCAGTGACCCGGGACTGACTTTGAACATTCAGTACTTC. This rearrangement joins TRBV6-2 or TRBV6-3 to TRBJ2-4; possibly TRBD2 for D (6 bases). Per the germline V gene, CDR1 is MNHEY and CDR2 is SVGEGT. The CDR3 contains 15 residues. V was trimmed by 5 bases and J by 7 bases, leaving 18 bases between them.

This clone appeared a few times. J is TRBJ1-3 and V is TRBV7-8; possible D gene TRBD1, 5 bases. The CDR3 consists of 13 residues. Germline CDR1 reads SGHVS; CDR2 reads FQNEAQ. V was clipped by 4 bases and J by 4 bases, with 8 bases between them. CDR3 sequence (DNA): TGTGCCAGCAGCTCGACAGAGGGAAACACCATATATTTT. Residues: CASSSTEGNTIYF.

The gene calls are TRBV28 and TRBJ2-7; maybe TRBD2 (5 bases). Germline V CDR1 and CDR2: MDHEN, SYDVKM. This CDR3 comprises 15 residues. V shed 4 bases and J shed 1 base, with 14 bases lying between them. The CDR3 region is CASSYRGRLSYEQYV. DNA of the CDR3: TGTGCCAGCAGTTATCGGGGAAGGTTGTCCTACGAGCAGTACGTC.

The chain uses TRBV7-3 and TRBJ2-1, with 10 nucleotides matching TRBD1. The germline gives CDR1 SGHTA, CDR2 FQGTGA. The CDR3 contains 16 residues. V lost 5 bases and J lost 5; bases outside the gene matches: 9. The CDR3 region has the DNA TGTGCCAGCAGCCTCGAATCGGGACAGGGGAACAATGAGCAGTTCTTC. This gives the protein CASSLESGQGNNEQFF.

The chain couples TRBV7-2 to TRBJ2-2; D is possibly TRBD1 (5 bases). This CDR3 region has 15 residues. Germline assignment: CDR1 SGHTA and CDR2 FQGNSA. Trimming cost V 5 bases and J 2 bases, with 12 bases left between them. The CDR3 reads CASSRGAGNTGELFF. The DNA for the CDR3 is TGTGCCAGCAGCAGGGGTGCCGGCAACACCGGGGAGCTGTTTTTT.

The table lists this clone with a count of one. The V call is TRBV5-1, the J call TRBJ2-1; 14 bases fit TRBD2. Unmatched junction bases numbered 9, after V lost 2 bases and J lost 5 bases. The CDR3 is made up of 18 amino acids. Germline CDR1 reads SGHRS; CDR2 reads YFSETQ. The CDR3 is CASSLVPGLAGVNNEQFF. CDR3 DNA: TGCGCCAGCAGCTTAGTTCCGGGACTAGCGGGGGTTAACAATGAGCAGTTCTTC.

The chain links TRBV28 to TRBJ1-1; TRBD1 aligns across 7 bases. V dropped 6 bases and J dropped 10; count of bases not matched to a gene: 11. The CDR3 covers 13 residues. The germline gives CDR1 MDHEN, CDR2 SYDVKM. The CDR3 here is CASSPEGTEGAFF. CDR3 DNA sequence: TGTGCCAGCAGCCCTGAGGGGACAGAGGGAGCTTTCTTT.

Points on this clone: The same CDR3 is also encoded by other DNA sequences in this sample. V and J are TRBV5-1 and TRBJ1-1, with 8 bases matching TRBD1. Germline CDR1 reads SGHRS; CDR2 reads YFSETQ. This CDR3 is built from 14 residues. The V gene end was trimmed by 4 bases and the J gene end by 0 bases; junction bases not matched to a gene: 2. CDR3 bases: TGCGCCAGCAGCGGACAGGGTATGAACACTGAAGCTTTCTTT. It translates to CASSGQGMNTEAFF.